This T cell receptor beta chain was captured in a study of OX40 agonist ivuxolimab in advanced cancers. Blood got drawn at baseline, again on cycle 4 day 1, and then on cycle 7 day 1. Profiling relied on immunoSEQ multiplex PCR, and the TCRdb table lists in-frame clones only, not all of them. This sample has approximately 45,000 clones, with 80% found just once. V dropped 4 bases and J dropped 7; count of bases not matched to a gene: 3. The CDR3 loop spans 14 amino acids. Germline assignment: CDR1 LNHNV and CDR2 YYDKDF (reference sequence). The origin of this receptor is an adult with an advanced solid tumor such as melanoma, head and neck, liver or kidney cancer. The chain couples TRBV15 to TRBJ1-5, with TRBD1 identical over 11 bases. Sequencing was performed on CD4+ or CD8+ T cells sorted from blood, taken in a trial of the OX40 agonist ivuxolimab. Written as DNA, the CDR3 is TGTGCCACCAGCAAGGACAGGGGGCGGCAGCCCCAGCATTTT. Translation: CATSKDRGRQPQHF.